The following is a T cell receptor (beta chain) sequence with its context. Its antigen is currently unknown. Unique molecular identifiers tagged the TCRbeta library. MiXCR was run by TCRdb on the PCR reads, yielding one entry per CDR3 protein. Of hundreds of thousands of distinct CDR3 sequences in the sample, approximately 15% are singletons; the top ten hold roughly 5%. The data originate from a study of T-cell reconstitution after alpha-beta-depleted transplantation in children. Study findings and constraints: Elevated TCRbeta diversity at day 60 was traced, in some patients, to surviving recipient T cells and thymic progenitors. Newly made T cells mostly supplied T-cell counts and diversity one year after transplant. Reports say that about two months after transplant, the alpha-beta T cells came out of several hundred graft clones that had expanded.

The CDR3 is made up of 18 amino acids. Germline V gene data show CDR1 as ENHRY and CDR2 as SYGVKD. J lost 0 bases, V lost 5 bases, and 11 bases had no gene match. The V and J genes are TRBV10-3 and TRBJ2-1; 9 bases map to TRBD1. This sequence was found in a male patient younger than 18 who had a stem cell transplant for acute lymphoblastic leukemia, so the T cells may come from the graft donor. The specimen comprised PBMCs, mostly from graft donor cells, sampled 360 days after TCRalphabeta/CD19-depleted stem cell transplant. The CDR3 sequence: CAISSGQGSSRSYNEQFF. CDR3 DNA: TGTGCCATCAGTTCGGGACAGGGAAGCTCACGCTCCTACAATGAGCAGTTCTTC.